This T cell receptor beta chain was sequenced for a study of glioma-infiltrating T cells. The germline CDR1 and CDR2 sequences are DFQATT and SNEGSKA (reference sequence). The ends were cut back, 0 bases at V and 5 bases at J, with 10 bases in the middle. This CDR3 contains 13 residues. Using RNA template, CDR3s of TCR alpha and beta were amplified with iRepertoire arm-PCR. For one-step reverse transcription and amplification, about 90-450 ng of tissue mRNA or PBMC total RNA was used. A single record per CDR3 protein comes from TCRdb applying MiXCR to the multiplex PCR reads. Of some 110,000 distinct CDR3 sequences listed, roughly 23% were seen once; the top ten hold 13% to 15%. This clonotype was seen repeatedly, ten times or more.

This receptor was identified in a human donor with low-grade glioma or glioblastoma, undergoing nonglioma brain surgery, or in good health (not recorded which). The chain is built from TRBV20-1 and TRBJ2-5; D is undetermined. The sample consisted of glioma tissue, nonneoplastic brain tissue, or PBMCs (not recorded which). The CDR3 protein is CSARDEVGETQYF. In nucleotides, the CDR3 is TGCAGTGCTAGAGATGAGGTTGGCGAGACCCAGTACTTC.